Sequencing of this TCR beta chain was carried out in a study of Ad26.COV2.S vaccination and SARS-CoV-2 variants. About the research overall: It was the COV1001 Ad26.COV2.S trial arm that included the donor.

This table comes from immunoSEQ multiplex PCR, and its TCRdb copy is limited to in-frame clones, with some not included. The sample holds about 350,000 clones, around 88% seen once. The treatment was: around 19 received Ad26.COV2.S at low or high dose, single or two shots; roughly five received placebo; per-sample allocation not given. Samples analyzed were those drawn on day 63 after the first vaccine or placebo injection. In its sample, this clone was seen a few times. The CDR3 is made up of 15 amino acids. The V end was cut by 6 bases, the J end by 2 bases, with 14 bases between. Germline CDR1 reads MDHEN; CDR2 reads SYDVKM.

The sequencing used peripheral blood, collected in a trial of Ad26.COV2.S vaccine versus placebo. The sequence came from a person aged 18-65 years who received the Ad26.COV2.S COVID-19 vaccine or a placebo. The chain uses TRBV28 and TRBJ2-1, with D maybe TRBD2 (6 bases). This CDR3 is CASRHGRGTYNEQFF. Written as DNA, the CDR3 is TGTGCCAGCAGACACGGGCGGGGAACCTACAATGAGCAGTTCTTC.